This entry lists 9 T cell receptor beta chains sequenced from one sample in a study of blood T cell repertoires in COVID-19. Method: immunoSEQ multiplex PCR; TCRdb's copy keeps in-frame clones and lacks some. The table shows some 270,000 clones, with 86% occurring only once. Sequencing input: peripheral blood. These receptors were obtained from a woman aged 55-75 years who had recovered from COVID-19.

The V gene is TRBV4-1, the J gene TRBJ1-2, with 7 positions matching TRBD1. The V and J ends lost 0 bases and 6 bases, in that order; junction bases with no gene match: 4. The CDR3 covers 14 residues. CDR1 and CDR2 from the germline V gene are MGHRA and YSYEKL. The CDR3 coding sequence is TGCGCCAGCAGCCAAGATTACAGGGGAAATGGCTACACCTTC. This codes for CASSQDYRGNGYTF.

The chain recombines TRBV29-1 with TRBJ1-5; a weak D match, TRBD1 (5 bases). This CDR3 spans 14 amino acids. The V and J ends lost 6 bases and 0 bases respectively, with 12 bases between them. Germline CDR1 is SQVTM and CDR2 is ANQGSEA. The CDR3 sequence is CSVVDSHSNQPQHF. The CDR3 DNA follows: TGCAGCGTCGTTGACAGCCATAGCAATCAGCCCCAGCATTTT.

This clone was seen a single time. This chain joins TRBV9 and TRBJ2-1, with 9 bases matching TRBD2. Germline assignment: CDR1 SGDLS and CDR2 YYNGEE. The CDR3 consists of 16 residues. V shed 2 bases and J 6 bases; nucleotides not matched to a gene: 9. The CDR3 region has the DNA TGTGCCAGCAGCGTCACGACCGGGACTAGCACCAATGAGCAGTTCTTC. Protein sequence: CASSVTTGTSTNEQFF.

The rearrangement uses TRBV27 and TRBJ2-5, with 7 bases matching TRBD2. CDR1 and CDR2 (germline): MNHEY, SMNVEV (reference sequence). The CDR3 runs 15 residues. After removal of 2 bases from V and 5 bases from J, the junction contained 8 bases not matched to a gene. The CDR3 DNA reads TGTGCCAGCAGTTTAAGGTCTAGCGGCGTTGAGACCCAGTACTTC. Its translation: CASSLRSSGVETQYF.

This chain connects TRBV11-3 to TRBJ2-7; TRBD1 is a possible D gene (6 bases). The CDR3 spans 14 residues. Per germline, CDR1 SGHNT and CDR2 YENEEA. V was shortened by 5 bases and J by 3 bases, with 14 bases between the two germline ends. The CDR3 here is CASSPDPQGYEQYF. The CDR3 DNA reads as TGTGCCAGCAGCCCGGATCCACAGGGCTACGAGCAGTACTTC.

The gene calls are TRBV10-3 and TRBJ1-3; 7 positions match TRBD1. Germline V gene data show CDR1 as ENHRY and CDR2 as SYGVKD. The V segment lost 4 bases and the J segment 4 bases; nucleotides outside the gene matches: 10. The CDR3 has 16 amino acids. The CDR3 protein is CAISAAPTGHGNTIYF. The DNA of the CDR3 is TGTGCCATCAGTGCCGCCCCGACAGGGCACGGAAACACCATATATTTT.

The rearrangement links TRBV2 to TRBJ2-1, with a possible D match to TRBD2 (5 bases). Germline lookup yields CDR1 SNHLY and CDR2 FYNNEI. V was trimmed by 4 bases and J by 9 bases, leaving 16 bases between them. The CDR3 contains 14 residues. The CDR3 loop reads CASSVRERVGEQFF. The CDR3 nucleotides are TGTGCCAGCAGTGTTAGGGAGAGGGTCGGTGAGCAGTTCTTC.

The CDR3 here is CASSLAPEPLSPLHF. CDR3 in DNA: TGTGCCAGCAGCTTGGCTCCGGAGCCCCTATCACCCCTCCACTTT. The rearrangement joins TRBV5-4 to TRBJ1-6; D is undetermined. V was shortened by 0 bases and J by 10 bases, with 14 bases between the two germline ends. Germline assignment: CDR1 SGHNT and CDR2 YYREEE (reference sequence). The CDR3 totals 15 residues. The full variable domain, in which reference TRBV5-4 and TRBJ1-6 provide the parts outside the CDR3, is ETGVTQSPTHLIKTRGQQVTLRCSSQSGHNTVSWYQQALGQGPQFIFQYYREEENGRGNFPPRFSGLQFPNYSSELNVNALELDDSALYLCASSLAPEPLSPLHFGNGTRLTVT.

V and J are TRBV6-5 and TRBJ2-7; D is undetermined. Per the germline V gene, CDR1 is MNHEY and CDR2 is SVGAGI. The CDR3 is 14 amino acids. Trimming took 6 bases from V and 2 from J, leaving 14 bases between them. The DNA of the CDR3 is TGTGCCAGCAGACTTAGCCTAACTACCTACGAGCAGTACTTC. Amino acid sequence: CASRLSLTTYEQYF.